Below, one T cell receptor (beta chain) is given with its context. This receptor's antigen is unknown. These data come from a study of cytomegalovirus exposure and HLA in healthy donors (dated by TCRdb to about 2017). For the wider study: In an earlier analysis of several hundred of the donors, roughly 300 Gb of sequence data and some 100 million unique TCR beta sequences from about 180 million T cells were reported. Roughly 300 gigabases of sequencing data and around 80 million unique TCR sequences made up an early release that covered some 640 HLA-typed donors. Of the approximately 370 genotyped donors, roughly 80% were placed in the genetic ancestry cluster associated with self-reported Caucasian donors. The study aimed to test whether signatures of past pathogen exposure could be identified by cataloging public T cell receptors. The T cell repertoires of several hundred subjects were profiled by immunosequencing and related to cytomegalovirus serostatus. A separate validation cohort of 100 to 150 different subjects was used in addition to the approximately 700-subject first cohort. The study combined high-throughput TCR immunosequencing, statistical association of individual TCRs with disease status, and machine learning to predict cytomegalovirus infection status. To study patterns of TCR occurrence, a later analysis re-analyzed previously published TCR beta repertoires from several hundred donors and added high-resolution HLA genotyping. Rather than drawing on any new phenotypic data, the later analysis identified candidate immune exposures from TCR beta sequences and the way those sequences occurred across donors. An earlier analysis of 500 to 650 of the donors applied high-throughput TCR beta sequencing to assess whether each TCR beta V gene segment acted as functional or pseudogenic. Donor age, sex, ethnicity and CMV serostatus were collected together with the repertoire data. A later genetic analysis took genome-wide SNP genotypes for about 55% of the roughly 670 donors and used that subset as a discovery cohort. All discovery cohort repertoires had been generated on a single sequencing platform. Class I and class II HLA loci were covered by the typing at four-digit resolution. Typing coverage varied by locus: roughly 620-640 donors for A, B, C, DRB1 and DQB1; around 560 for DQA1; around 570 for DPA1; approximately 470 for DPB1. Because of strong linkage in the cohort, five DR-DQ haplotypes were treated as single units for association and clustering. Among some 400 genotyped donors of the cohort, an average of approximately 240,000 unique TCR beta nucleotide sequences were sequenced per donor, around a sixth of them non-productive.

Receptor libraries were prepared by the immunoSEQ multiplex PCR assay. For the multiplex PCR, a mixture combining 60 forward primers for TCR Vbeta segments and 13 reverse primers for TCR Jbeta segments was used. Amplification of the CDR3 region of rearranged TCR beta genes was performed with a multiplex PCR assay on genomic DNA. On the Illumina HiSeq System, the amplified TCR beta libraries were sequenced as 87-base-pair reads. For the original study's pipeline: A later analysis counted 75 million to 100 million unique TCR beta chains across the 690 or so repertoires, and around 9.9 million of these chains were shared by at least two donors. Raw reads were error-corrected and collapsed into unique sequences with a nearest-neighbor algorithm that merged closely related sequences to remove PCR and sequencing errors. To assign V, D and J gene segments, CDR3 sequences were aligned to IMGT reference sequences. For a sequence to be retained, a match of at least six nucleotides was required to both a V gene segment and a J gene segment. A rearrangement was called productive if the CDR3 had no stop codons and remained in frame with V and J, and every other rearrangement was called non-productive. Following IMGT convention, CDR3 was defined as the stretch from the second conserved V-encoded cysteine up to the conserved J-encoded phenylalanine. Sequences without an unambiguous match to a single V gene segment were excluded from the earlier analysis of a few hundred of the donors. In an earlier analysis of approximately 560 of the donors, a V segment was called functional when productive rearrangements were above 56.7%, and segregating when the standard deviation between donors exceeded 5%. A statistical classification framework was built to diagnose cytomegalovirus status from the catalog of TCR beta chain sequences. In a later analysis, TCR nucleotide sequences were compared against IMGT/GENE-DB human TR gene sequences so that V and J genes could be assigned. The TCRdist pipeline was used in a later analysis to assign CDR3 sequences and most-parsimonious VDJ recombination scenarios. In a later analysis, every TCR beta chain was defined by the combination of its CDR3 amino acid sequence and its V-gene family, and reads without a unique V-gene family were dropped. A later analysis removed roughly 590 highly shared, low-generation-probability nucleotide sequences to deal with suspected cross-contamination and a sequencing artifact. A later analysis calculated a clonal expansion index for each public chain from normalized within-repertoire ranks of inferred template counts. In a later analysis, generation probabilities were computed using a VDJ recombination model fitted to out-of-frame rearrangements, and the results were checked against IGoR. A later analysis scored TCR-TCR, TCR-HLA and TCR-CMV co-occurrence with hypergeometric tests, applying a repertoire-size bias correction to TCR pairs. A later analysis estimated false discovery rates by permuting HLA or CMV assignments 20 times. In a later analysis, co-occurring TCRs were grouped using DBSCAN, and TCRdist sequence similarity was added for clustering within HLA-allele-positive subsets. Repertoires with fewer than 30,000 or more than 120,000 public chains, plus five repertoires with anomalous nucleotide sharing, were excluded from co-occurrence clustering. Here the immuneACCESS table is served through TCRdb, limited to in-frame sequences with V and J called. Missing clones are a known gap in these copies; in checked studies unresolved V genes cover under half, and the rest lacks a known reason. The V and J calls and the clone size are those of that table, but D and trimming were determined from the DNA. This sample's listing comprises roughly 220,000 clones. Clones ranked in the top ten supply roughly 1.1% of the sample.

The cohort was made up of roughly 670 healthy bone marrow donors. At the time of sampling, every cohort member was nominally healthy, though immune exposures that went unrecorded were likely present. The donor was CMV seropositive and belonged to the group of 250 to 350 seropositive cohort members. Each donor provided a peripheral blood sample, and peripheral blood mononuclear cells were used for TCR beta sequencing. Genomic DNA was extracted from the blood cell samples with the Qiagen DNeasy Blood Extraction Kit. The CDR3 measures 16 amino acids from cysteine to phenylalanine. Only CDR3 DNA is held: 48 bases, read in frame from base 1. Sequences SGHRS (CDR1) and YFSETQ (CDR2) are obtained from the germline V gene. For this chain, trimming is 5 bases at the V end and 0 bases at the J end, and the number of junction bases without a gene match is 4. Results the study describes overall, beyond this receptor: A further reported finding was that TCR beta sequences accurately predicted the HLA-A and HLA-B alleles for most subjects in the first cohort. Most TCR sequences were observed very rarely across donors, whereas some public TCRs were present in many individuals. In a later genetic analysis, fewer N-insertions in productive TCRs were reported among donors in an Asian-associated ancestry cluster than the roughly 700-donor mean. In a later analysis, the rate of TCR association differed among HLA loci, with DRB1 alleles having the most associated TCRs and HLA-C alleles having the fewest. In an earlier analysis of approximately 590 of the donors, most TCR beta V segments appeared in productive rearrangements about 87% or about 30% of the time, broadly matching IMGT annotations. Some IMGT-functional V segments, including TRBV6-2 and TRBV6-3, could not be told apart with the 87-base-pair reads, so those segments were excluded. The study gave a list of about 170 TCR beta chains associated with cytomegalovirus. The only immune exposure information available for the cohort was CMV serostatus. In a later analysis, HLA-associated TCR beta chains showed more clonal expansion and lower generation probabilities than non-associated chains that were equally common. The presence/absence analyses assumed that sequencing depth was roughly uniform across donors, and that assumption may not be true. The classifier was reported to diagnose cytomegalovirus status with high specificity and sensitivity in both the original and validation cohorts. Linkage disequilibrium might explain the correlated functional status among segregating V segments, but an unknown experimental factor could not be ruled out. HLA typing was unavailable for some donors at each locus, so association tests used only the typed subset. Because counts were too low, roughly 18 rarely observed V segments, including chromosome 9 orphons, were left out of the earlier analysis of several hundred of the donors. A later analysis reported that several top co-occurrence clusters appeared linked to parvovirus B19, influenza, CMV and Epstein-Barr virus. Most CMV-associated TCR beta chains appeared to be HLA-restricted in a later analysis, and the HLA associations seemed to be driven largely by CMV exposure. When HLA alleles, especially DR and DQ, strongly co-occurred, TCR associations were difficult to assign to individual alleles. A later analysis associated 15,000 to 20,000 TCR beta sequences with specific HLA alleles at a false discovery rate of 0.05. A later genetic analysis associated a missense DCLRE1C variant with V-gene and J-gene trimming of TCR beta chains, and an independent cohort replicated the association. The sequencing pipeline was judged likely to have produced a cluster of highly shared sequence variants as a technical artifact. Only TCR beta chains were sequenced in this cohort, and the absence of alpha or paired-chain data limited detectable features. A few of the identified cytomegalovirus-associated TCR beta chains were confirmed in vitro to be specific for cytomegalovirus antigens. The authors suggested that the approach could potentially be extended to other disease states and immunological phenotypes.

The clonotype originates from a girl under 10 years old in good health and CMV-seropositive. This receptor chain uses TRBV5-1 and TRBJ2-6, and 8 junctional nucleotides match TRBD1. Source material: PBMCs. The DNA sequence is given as TGCGCCAGCAGGGGAACAGGGGGCTCTGGGGCCAACGTCCTGACTTTC. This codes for CASRGTGGSGANVLTF.